A selection of T cell receptor beta chains follows, all from one sample in a study of cytomegalovirus exposure and HLA in healthy donors. Clones were read by immunoSEQ multiplex PCR, and TCRdb kept only the in-frame ones, dropping some. The data hold more than 110,000 clones, with 78% observed a single time. The sequenced material came from PBMCs. The receptors stem from a male donor in good health and CMV-seronegative. The CDR3 runs from the conserved cysteine through the conserved F or W. D genes are given only for firm matches. The listing skips clone size in some rows; elsewhere it reads once, few, many or a size class.

D gene,clone size,J gene,CDR3 length,V gene,CDR3 protein,CDR3 DNA
-,-,TRBJ2-1,13,TRBV9,CASSDTTGTTQFF,TGTGCCAGCAGCGATACGACGGGTACTACTCAGTTCTTC
-,once,TRBJ2-2,17,TRBV19,CASSIDERVGVTGELFF,TGTGCCAGTAGTATAGATGAGCGGGTCGGTGTCACCGGGGAGCTGTTTTTT
-,-,TRBJ2-5,14,TRBV6-5,CASTEGTNQETQYF,TGTGCCAGCACCGAAGGGACAAACCAAGAGACCCAGTACTTC
TRBD2,-,TRBJ2-7,14,TRBV11-2,CASSSPGGPYEQYF,TGTGCCAGCAGCTCCCCGGGGGGACCCTACGAGCAGTACTTC
-,-,TRBJ1-2,15,TRBV30,CAWSAGTRLNYGYTF,TGTGCCTGGAGTGCCGGGACACGACTGAACTATGGCTACACCTTC
-,-,TRBJ2-5,11,TRBV5-1,CASSFGETQYF,TGCGCCAGCAGCTTCGGAGAGACCCAGTACTTC
-,-,TRBJ2-7,14,TRBV30,CAWSVRTSSYEQYF,TGTGCCTGGAGTGTACGAACATCCTCCTACGAGCAGTACTTC
TRBD1,once,TRBJ2-3,15,TRBV10-1,CASSRGQGDTDTQYF,TGCGCCAGCAGTCGAGGACAGGGCGACACAGATACGCAGTATTTT
-,-,TRBJ1-2,16,TRBV27,CASSFSPRRTGPGYTF,TGTGCCAGCAGTTTTAGTCCCCGCCGTACAGGTCCAGGCTACACCTTC
-,-,TRBJ1-4,15,TRBV29-1,CSVGGSTATNEKLFF,TGCAGCGTTGGAGGGAGCACCGCAACTAATGAAAAACTGTTTTTT
TRBD1,-,TRBJ2-5,14,TRBV6-5,CASSLSGQEETQYF,TGTGCCAGCAGCTTGAGCGGACAGGAAGAGACCCAGTACTTC
-,few,TRBJ2-1,15,TRBV27,CSSSLTGSSYNEQFF,TGTTCCAGCAGTTTAACCGGGTCCTCCTACAATGAGCAGTTCTTC
-,-,TRBJ2-7,16,TRBV19,CASSIDAHPRFYEQYF,TGTGCCAGTAGTATAGATGCCCACCCTCGGTTCTACGAGCAGTACTTC
-,-,TRBJ2-7,15,TRBV15,CATSRGGVFVYEQYF,TGTGCCACCAGCAGAGGGGGGGTATTCGTCTACGAGCAGTACTTC
-,-,TRBJ2-7,14,TRBV29-1,CSVEGLRSSYEQYF,TGCAGCGTTGAAGGGCTTCGGAGCTCCTACGAGCAGTACTTC
-,-,TRBJ2-5,15,TRBV4-2,CASSQAGELQETQYF,TGTGCCAGCAGCCAAGCGGGAGAGCTCCAAGAGACCCAGTACTTC
-,-,TRBJ1-5,15,TRBV6-6,CASSYSDRSNQPQHF,TGTGCCAGCAGTTATTCGGACAGAAGCAATCAGCCCCAGCACTTT